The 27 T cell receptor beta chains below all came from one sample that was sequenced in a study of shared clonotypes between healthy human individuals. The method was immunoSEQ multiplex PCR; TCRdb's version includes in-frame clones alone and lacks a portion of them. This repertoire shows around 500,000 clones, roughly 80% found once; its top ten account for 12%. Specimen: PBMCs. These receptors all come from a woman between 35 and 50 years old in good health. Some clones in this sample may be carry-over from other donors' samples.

The CDR3 sequence: CASSDPHMEPGEQYF. The DNA for the CDR3 is TGTGCCAGCAGTGATCCCCATATGGAGCCCGGCGAGCAGTACTTC. This chain links TRBV25-1 with TRBJ2-7; D remains unclear. Germline CDR1 reads MGHDK; CDR2 reads SYGVNS. Trimming shortened V by 3 bases and J by 6 bases, and 18 bases separated the two germline ends. This CDR3 has 15 residues.

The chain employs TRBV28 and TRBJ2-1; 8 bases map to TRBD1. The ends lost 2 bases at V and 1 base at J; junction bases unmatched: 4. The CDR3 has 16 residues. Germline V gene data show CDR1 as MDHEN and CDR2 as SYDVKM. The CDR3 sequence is CASSLGGTGSYNEQFF. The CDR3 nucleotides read TGTGCCAGCAGTTTAGGGGGGACAGGTTCCTACAATGAGCAGTTCTTC.

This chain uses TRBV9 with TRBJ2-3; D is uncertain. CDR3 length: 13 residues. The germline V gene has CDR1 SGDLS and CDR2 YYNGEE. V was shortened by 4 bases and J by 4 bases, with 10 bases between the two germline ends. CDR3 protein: CASSPLTADTQYF. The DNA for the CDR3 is TGTGCCAGCAGCCCCCTCACGGCAGATACGCAGTATTTT. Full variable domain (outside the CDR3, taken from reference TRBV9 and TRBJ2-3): DSGVTQTPKHLITATGQRVTLRCSPRSGDLSVYWYQQSLDQGLQFLIQYYNGEERAKGNILERFSAQQFPDLHSELNLSSLELGDSALYFCASSPLTADTQYFGPGTRLTVL.

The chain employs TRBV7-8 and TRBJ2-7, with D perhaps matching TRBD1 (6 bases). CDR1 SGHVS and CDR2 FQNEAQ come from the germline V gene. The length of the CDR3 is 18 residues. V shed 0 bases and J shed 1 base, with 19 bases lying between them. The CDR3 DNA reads TGTGCCAGCAGCTTAGCCACCCCGACAGGCCCGAGATCCTACGAGCAGTACTTC. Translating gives CASSLATPTGPRSYEQYF.

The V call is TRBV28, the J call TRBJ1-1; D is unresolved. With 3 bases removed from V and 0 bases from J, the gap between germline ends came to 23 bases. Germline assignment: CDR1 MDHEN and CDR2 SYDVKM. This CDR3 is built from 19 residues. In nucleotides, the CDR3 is TGTGCCAGCAGTTTCCGTTTCGGCTTGGGGAGAGGCTTGAACACTGAAGCTTTCTTT. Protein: CASSFRFGLGRGLNTEAFF.

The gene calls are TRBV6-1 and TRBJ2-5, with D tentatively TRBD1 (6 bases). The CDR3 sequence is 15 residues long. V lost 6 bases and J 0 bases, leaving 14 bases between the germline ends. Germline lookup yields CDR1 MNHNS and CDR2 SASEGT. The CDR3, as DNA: TGTGCCAGCAGGATAGGGGGAACCGACCAAGAGACCCAGTACTTC. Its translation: CASRIGGTDQETQYF.

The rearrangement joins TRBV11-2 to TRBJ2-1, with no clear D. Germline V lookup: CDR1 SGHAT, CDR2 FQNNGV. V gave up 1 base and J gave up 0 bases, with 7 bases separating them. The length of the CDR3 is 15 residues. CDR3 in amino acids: CASSLVFSSYNEQFF. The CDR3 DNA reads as TGTGCCAGCAGCTTAGTTTTCAGCTCCTACAATGAGCAGTTCTTC.

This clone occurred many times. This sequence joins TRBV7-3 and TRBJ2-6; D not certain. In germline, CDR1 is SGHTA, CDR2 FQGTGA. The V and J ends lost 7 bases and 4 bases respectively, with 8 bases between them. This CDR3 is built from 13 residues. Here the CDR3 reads CASKSAGANVLTF. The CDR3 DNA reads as TGTGCCAGCAAGTCGGCAGGGGCCAACGTCCTGACTTTC. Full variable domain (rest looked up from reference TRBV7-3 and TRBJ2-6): GAGVSQTPSNKVTEKGKYVELRCDPISGHTALYWYRQSLGQGPEFLIYFQGTGAADDSGLPNDRFFAVRPEGSVSTLKIQRTERGDSAVYLCASKSAGANVLTFGAGSRLTVL.

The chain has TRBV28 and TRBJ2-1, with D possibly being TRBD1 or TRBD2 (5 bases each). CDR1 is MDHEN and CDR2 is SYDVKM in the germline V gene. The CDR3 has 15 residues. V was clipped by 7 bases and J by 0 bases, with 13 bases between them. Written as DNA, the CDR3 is TGTGCCAGCATCTTGGGGGTAAGCTCCTACAATGAGCAGTTCTTC. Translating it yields CASILGVSSYNEQFF. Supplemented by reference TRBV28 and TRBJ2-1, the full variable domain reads DVKVTQSSRYLVKRTGEKVFLECVQDMDHENMFWYRQDPGLGLRLIYFSYDVKMKEKGDIPEGYSVSREKKERFSLILESASTNQTSMYLCASILGVSSYNEQFFGPGTRLTVL.

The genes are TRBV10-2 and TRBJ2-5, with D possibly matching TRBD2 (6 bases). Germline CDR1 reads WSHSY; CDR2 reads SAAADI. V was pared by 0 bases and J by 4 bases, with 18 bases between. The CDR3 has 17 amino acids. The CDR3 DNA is TGCGCCAGCAGTGAGTCGACTCCGGAGGGCCGGGGAGAGACCCAGTACTTC. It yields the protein CASSESTPEGRGETQYF.

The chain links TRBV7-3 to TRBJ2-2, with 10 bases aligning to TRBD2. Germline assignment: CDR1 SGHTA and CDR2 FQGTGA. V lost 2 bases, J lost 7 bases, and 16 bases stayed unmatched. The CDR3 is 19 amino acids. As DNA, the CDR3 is TGTGCCAGCAGCTTATCCCCTGGGTCTAGCGGGAGTTCGGGCGGGGAGCTGTTTTTT. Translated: CASSLSPGSSGSSGGELFF.

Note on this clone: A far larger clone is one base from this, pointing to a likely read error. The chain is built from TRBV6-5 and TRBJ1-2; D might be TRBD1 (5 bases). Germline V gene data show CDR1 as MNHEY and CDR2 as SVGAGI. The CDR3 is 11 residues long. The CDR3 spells CGSTGGAGYTF. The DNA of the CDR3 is TGTGGCAGTACGGGGGGAGCTGGCTACACCTTC.

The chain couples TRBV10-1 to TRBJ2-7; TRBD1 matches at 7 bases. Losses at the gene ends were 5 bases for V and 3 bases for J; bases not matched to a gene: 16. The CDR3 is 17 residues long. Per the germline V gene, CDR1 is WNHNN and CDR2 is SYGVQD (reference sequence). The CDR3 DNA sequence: TGCGCCAGCAGTCCCGGGACAGCCACGAATACCTACTACGAGCAGTACTTC. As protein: CASSPGTATNTYYEQYF.

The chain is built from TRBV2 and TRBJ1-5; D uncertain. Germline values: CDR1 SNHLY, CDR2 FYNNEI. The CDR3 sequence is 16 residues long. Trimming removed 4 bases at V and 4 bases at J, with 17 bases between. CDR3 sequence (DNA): TGTGCCAGCAGTGTTTACACTACTCCAACAAATCAGCCCCAGCATTTT. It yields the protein CASSVYTTPTNQPQHF.

The CDR3 loop reads CASSVTNSNQPQHF. As DNA, the CDR3 is TGCGCCAGCAGTGTCACAAATAGCAATCAGCCCCAGCATTTT. The rearrangement links TRBV10-2 to TRBJ1-5; D gene ambiguous. Looked up from germline, CDR1 is WSHSY and CDR2 is SAAADI. Trimming left V 4 bases short and J 0 bases short, with 7 bases between. The CDR3 extends over 14 amino acids.

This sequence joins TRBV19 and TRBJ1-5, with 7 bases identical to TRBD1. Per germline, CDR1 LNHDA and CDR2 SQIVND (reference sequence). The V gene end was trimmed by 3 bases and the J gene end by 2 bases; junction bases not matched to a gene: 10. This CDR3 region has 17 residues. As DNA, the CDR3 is TGTGCCAGTAGTATCCTACAGGGGAATCTTGGCAATCAGCCCCAGCATTTT. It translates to CASSILQGNLGNQPQHF. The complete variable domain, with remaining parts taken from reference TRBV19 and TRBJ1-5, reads DGGITQSPKYLFRKEGQNVTLSCEQNLNHDAMYWYRQDPGQGLRLIYYSQIVNDFQKGDIAEGYSVSREKKESFPLTVTSAQKNPTAFYLCASSILQGNLGNQPQHFGDGTRLSIL.

The CDR3 DNA sequence: TGTGCCAGCAGTCCCCAAGTGGGGTACAATGAGCAGTTCTTC. It encodes CASSPQVGYNEQFF. V gene TRBV2 combines with J gene TRBJ2-1; D not certain. The CDR3 is made up of 14 amino acids. Germline values: CDR1 SNHLY, CDR2 FYNNEI. The V end lost 5 bases, the J end lost 4 bases, and 12 bases lay between the germline ends.

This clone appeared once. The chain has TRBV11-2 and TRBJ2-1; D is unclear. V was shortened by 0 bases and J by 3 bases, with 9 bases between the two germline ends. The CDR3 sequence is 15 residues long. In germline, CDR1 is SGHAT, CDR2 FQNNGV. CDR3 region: CASSLEGLNYNEQFF. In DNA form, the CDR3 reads TGTGCCAGCAGCTTAGAGGGTCTGAACTACAATGAGCAGTTCTTC.

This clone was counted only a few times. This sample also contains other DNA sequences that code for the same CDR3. This chain's CDR3 is CASSPWDTQYF. The CDR3 DNA follows: TGTGCCAGCAGCCCCTGGGATACGCAGTATTTT. The rearrangement links TRBV7-2 to TRBJ2-3, with no clear D. V gave up 5 bases and J gave up 6 bases, with 6 bases separating them. Germline V lookup: CDR1 SGHTA, CDR2 FQGNSA. This CDR3 has 11 amino acids.

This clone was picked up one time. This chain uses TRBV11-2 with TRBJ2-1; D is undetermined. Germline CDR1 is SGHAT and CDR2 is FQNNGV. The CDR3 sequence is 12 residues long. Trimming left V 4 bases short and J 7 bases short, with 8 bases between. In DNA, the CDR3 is TGTGCCAGCAGCTCCGTACGGAATGAGCAGTTCTTC. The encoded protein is CASSSVRNEQFF.

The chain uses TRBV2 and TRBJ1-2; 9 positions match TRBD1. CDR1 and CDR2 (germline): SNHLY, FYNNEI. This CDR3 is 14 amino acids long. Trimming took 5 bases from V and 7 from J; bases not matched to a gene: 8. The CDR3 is CASSRGQGLTGYTF. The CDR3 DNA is TGTGCCAGCAGTCGAGGACAGGGGTTAACTGGCTACACCTTC.

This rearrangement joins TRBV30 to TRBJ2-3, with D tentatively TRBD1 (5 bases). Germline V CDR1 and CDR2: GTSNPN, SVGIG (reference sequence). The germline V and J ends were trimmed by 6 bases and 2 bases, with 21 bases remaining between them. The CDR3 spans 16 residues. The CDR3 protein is CACQPGRAGNTDTQYF. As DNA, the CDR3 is TGTGCCTGTCAGCCCGGTCGGGCAGGGAACACAGATACGCAGTATTTT.

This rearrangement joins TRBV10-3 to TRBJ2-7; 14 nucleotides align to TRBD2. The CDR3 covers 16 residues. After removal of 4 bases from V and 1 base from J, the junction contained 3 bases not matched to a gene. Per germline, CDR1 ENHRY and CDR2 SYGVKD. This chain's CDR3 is CAISGLAGGGSYEQYF. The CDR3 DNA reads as TGTGCCATCAGTGGACTAGCGGGAGGGGGATCCTACGAGCAGTACTTC.

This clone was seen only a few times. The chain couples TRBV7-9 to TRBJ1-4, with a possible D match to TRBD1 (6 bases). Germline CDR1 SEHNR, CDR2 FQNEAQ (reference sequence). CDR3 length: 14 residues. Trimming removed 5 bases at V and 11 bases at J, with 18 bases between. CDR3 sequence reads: CASSTVGAPEKLFF. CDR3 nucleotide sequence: TGTGCCAGCAGCACCGTGGGGGCCCCTGAGAAACTGTTTTTT. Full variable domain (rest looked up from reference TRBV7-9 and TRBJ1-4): DTGVSQNPRHKITKRGQNVTFRCDPISEHNRLYWYRQTLGQGPEFLTYFQNEAQLEKSRLLSDRFSAERPKGSFSTLEIQRTEQGDSAMYLCASSTVGAPEKLFFGSGTQLSVL.

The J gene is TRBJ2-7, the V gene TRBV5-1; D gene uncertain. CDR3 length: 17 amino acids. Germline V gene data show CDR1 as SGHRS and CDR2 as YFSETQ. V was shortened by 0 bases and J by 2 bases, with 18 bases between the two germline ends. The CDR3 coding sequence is TGCGCCAGCAGCTTGGCCGAGTGGATAAGGGTACCCTACGAGCAGTACTTC. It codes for CASSLAEWIRVPYEQYF.

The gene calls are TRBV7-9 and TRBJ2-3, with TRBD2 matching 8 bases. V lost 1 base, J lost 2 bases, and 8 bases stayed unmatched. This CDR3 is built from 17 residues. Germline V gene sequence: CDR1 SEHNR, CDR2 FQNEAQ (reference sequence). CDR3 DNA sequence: TGTGCCAGCAGCTTAGGTTTGCGGGAGGTTTACACAGATACGCAGTATTTT. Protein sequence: CASSLGLREVYTDTQYF.

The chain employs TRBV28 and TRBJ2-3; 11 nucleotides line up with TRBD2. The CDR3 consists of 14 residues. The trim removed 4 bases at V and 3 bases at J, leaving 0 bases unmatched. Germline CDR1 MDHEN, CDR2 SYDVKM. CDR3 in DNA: TGTGCCAGCAGTTGGACTAGCGGGACAGATACGCAGTATTTT. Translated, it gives CASSWTSGTDTQYF.